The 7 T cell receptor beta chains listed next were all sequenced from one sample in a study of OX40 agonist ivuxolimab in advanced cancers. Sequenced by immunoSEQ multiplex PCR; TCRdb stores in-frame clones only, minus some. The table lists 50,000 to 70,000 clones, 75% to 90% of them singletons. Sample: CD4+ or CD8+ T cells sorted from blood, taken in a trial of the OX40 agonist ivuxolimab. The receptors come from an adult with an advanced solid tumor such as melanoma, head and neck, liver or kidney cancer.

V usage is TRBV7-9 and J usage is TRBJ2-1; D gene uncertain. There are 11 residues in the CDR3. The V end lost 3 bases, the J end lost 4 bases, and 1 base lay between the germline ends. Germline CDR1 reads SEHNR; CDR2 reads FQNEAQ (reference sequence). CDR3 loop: CASSFYNEQFF. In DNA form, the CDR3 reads TGTGCCAGCAGCTTTTACAATGAGCAGTTCTTC.

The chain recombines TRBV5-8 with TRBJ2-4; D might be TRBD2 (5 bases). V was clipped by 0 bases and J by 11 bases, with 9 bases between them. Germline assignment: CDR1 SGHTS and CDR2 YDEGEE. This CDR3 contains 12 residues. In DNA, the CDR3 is TGTGCCAGCAGCTTGGCCGGACTTGTTCAGTACTTC. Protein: CASSLAGLVQYF.

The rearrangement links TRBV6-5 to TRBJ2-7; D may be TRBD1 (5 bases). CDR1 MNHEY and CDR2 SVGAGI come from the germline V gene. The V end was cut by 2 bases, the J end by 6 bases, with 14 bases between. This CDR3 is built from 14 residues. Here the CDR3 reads CASSYQGTSIEQYF. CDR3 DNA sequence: TGTGCCAGCAGTTACCAGGGCACCAGCATCGAGCAGTACTTC.

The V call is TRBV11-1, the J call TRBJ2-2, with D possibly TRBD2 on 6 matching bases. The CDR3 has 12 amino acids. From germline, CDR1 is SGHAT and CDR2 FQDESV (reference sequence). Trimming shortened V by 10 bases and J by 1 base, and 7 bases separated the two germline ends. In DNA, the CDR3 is TGTGCCACCGGGGGGAACACCGGGGAGCTGTTTTTT. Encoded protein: CATGGNTGELFF.

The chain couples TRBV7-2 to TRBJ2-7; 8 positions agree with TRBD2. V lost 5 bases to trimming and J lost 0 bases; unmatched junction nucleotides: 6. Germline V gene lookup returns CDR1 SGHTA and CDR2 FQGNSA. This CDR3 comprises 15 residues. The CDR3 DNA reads TGTGCCAGCAGCGTAACTAGCGGTCGCTCCTACGAGCAGTACTTC. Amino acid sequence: CASSVTSGRSYEQYF.

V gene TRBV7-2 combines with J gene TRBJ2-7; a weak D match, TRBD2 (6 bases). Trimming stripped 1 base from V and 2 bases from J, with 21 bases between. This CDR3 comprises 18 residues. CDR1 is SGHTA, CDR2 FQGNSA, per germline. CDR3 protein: CASSLDLSIGTSPYEQYF. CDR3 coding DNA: TGTGCCAGCAGCTTAGATTTGAGTATCGGGACTTCCCCCTACGAGCAGTACTTC.

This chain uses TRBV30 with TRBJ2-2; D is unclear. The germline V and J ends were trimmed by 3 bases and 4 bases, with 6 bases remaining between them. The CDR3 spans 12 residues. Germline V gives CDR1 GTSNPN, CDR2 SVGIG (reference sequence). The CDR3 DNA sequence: TGTGCCTGGAGGGGCCGCACCGGGGAGCTGTTTTTT. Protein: CAWRGRTGELFF.